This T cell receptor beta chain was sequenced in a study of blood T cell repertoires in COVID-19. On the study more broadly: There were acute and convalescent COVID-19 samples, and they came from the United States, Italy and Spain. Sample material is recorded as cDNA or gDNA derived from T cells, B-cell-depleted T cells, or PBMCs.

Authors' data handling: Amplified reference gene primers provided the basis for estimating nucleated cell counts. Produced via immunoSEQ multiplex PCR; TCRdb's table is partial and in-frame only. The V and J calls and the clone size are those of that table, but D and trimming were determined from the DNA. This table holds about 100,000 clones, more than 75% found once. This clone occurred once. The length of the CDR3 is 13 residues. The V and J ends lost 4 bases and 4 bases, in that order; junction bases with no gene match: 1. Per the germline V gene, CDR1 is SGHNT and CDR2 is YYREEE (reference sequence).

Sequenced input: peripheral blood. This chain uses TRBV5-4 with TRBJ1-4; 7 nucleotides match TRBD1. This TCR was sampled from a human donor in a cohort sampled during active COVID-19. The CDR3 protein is CASSRQGNEKLFF. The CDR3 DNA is TGTGCCAGCAGCCGACAGGGTAATGAAAAACTGTTTTTT.